This T cell receptor beta chain emerged from a study of technical replicates of blood from a few donors. The data were produced by immunoSEQ multiplex PCR, yet TCRdb's version contains in-frame clones alone and is incomplete. This sample yields 55,000 to 60,000 clones, of which 90% to 95% are seen a single time; 4.2% belongs to the top ten. The V segment lost 1 base and the J segment 4 bases; nucleotides outside the gene matches: 0. The CDR3 is 13 residues long. Germline assignment: CDR1 SGHDT and CDR2 YYEEEE. The rearrangement joins TRBV5-6 to TRBJ1-1; 8 nucleotides align to TRBD1. This clonotype was obtained from a human donor in good health. Some clones in this sample may be carry-over from other donors' samples. The specimen was PBMCs. The CDR3 DNA follows: TGTGCCAGCAGCTTGACAGGGGGCACTGAAGCTTTCTTT. It translates to CASSLTGGTEAFF.